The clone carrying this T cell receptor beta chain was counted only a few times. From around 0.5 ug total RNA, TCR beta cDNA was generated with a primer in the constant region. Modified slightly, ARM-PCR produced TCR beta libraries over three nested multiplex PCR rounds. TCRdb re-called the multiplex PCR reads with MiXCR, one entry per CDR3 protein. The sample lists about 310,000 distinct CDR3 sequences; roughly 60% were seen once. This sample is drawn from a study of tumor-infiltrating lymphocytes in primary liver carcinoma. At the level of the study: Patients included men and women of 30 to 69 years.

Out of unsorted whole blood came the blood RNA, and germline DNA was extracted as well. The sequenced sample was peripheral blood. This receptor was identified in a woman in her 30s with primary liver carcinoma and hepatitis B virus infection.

CDR3 sequence (DNA): TGTGCCAGCAGCAAGGGACAGAGGAGCTCCTACAATGAGCAGTTCTTC. Translated, it gives CASSKGQRSSYNEQFF. The chain combines TRBV21-1 with TRBJ2-1; the table's D call, TRBD1, was not checked against the DNA. TRBV21-1 is noted as a pseudogene. The CDR3 is 16 amino acids.